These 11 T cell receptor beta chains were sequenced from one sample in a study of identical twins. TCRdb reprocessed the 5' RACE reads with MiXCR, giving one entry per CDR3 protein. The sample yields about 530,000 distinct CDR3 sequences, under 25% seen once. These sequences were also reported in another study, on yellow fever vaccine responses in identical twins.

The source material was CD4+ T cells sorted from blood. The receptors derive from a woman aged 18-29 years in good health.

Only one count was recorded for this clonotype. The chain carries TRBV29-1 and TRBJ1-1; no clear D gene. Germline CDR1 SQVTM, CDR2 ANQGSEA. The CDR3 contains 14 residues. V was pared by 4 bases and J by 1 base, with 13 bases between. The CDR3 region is CSVAPPDPNTEAFF. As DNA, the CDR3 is TGCAGCGTTGCCCCGCCGGACCCGAACACTGAAGCTTTCTTT.

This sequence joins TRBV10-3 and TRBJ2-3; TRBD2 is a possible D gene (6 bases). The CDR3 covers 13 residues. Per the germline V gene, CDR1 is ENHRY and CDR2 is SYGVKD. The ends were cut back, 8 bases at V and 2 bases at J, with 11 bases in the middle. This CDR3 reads CAIGSGSTDTQYF. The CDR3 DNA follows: TGTGCCATCGGAAGCGGGTCCACAGATACGCAGTATTTT.

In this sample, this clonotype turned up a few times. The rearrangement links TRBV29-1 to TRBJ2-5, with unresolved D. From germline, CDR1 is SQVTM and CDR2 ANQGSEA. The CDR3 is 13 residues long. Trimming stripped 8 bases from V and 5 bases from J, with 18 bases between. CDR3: CSTQDGLGETQYF. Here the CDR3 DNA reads TGCAGCACTCAGGACGGGTTAGGGGAGACCCAGTACTTC.

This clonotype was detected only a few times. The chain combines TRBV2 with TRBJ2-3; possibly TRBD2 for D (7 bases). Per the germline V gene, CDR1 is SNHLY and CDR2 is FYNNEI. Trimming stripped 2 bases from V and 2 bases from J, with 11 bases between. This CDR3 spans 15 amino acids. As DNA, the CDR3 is TGTGCCAGCAGTGAATGGGGGGGCACCACAGATACGCAGTATTTT. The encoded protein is CASSEWGGTTDTQYF.

The CDR3 reads CASSSGASGYNEQFF. The DNA for the CDR3 is TGTGCCAGCAGCTCAGGGGCTAGCGGGTACAATGAGCAGTTCTTC. The chain couples TRBV28 to TRBJ2-1; 8 positions match TRBD2. CDR3 length equals 15 residues. Germline loops: CDR1 MDHEN, CDR2 SYDVKM. V shed 6 bases, J shed 4 bases, and the junction held 8 bases outside the gene matches.

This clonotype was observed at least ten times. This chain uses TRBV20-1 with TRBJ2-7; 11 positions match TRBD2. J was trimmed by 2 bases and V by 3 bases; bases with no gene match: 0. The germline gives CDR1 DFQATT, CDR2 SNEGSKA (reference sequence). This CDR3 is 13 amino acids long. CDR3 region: CSARTSGTYEQYF. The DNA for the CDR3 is TGCAGTGCTAGGACTAGCGGGACCTACGAGCAGTACTTC.

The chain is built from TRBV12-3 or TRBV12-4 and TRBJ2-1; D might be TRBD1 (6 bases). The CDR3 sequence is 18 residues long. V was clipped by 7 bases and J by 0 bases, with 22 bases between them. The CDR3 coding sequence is TGTGCCAGCACGTGGGGGCATTGGGGGCCTAGCTCCTACAATGAGCAGTTCTTC. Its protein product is CASTWGHWGPSSYNEQFF.

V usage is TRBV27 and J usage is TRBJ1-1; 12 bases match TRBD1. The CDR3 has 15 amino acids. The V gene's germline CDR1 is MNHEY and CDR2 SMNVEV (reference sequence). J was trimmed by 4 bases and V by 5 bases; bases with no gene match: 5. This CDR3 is CASSLGTGGGTEAFF. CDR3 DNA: TGTGCCAGCAGTCTAGGGACAGGGGGCGGCACTGAAGCTTTCTTT.

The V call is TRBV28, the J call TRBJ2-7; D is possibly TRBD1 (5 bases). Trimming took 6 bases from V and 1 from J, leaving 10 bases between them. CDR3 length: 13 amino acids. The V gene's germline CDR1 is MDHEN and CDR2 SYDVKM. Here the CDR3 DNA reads TGTGCCAGCAGGCTCTCAGGGTCCTACGAGCAGTACGTC. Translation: CASRLSGSYEQYV.

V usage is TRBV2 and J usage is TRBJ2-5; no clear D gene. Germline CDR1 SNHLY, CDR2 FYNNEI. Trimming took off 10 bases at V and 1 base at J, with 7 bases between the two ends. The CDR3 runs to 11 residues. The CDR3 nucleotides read TGTGCCACCGAGCCCCAAGAGACCCAGTACTTC. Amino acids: CATEPQETQYF.

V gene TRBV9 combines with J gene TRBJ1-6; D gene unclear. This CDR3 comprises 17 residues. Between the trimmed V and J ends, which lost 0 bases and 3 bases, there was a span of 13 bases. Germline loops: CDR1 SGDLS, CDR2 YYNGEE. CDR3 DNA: TGTGCCAGCAGCGTAGAGGCTAGGCCCAGCTATAATTCACCCCTCCACTTT. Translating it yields CASSVEARPSYNSPLHF.